The present entry profiles one TCR beta chain with its context. Its specificity is unknown. This sample is part of a study of cytomegalovirus exposure and HLA in healthy donors. About the study: The 110 or so validation repertoires used the same platform as the 650 to 750 first-cohort repertoires, a later analysis reported. Overall study results and limits: Subsequent analysis of the approximately 110 validation repertoires found a tendency for first-cohort TCR clusters to co-occur.

Produced via immunoSEQ multiplex PCR; TCRdb's table is partial and in-frame only. The sample contains roughly 120,000 clones, more than 70% of which appear only once. CDR3 length: 14 amino acids. Germline V CDR1 and CDR2: SGHDT, YYEEEE. V trimming: 4 bases; J trimming: 7 bases; junction bases outside the gene matches: 5. Sequenced material: PBMCs. The TCR comes from a man aged 18 to 29 in good health and CMV-seronegative. The rearrangement links TRBV5-6 to TRBJ1-5; 10 positions match TRBD1. The CDR3 sequence is CASSRQGAQQPQHF. The CDR3 DNA reads TGTGCCAGCAGCAGACAGGGGGCTCAGCAGCCCCAGCATTTT.